This TCR beta chain was recovered during a study of blood T cell repertoires in COVID-19. About the study: T cells, B-cell-depleted T cells, or PBMCs supplied cDNA or gDNA.

The CDR3 length is 18 residues. Germline V gene data show CDR1 as MNHEY and CDR2 as SMNVEV (reference sequence). V was cut by 5 bases and J by 4 bases, with 23 bases left in between. Source study methods: Reference gene primers were amplified, and this amplification served to estimate nucleated cell counts. The table came from immunoSEQ multiplex PCR; TCRdb's copy has only in-frame clones and leaves some out. The D gene and trimming were derived from the DNA, and the V and J assignments and clone size from that table. This table has about 140,000 clones, roughly 87% appearing once. Sequenced: peripheral blood. The receptor's source is a man in his sixties or seventies with acute or convalescent COVID-19. The chain is built from TRBV27 and TRBJ2-2; D possibly corresponds to TRBD1 (6 bases). CDR3 sequence (DNA): TGTGCCAGCAGTCGTTGGGGTACAGGGCGAGGCGGCACCGGGGAGCTGTTTTTT. Translation gives CASSRWGTGRGGTGELFF.